This T cell receptor beta chain was sequenced for a study of T cell responses to AZD1222 COVID-19 vaccine. A word on this clone: What it recognizes is unknown.

The study's findings and limits: Reportedly, nearly half of unique spike TCRs recognized epitopes outside B.1.351/B.1.1.7 mutations. White British ancestry dominated among donors, who included more females, and clonal diversity was possibly underestimated.

Germline V gene sequence: CDR1 LGHDT, CDR2 YNNKEL (reference sequence). The CDR3 is 12 residues long. V lost 0 bases and J lost 11, with 7 bases in between. This table comes from immunoSEQ multiplex PCR, and its TCRdb copy is limited to in-frame clones, with some not included. This sample carries more than 95,000 clones, approximately 90% of them seen once, and the ten largest clones take over 8%. Specimen: peripheral blood, collected on day 0 of AZD1222 vaccination. The receptor's source is an adult in good health. The genes are TRBV3-1 (or the pseudogene TRBV3-2) and TRBJ1-4; D gene uncertain. The CDR3 nucleotides read TGTGCCAGCAGCCAAGAGATGGGGAAACTGTTTTTT. It is translated as CASSQEMGKLFF.